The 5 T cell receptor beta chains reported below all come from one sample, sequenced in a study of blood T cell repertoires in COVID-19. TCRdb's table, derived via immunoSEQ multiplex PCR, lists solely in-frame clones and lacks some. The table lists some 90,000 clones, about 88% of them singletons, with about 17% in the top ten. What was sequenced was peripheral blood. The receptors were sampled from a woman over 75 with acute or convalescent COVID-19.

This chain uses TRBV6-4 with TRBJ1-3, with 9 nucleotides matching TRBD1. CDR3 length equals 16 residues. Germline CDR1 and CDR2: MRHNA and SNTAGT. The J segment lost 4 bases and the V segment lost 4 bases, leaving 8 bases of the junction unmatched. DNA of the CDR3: TGTGCCAGCAGTGGCCCGGGACAGGGCGGCGGAAACACCATATATTTT. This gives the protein CASSGPGQGGGNTIYF.

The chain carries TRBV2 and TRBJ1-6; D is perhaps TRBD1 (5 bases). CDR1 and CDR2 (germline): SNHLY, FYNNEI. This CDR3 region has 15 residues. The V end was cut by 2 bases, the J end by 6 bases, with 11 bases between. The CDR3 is CASSETGFSNSPLHF. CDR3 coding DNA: TGTGCCAGCAGTGAAACAGGATTCAGTAATTCACCCCTCCACTTT.

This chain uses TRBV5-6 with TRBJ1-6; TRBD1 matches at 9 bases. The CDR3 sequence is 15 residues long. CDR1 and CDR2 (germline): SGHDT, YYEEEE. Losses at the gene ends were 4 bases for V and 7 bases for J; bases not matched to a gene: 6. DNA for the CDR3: TGTGCCAGCAGCATTGGGACAGGGACCAATTCACCCCTCCACTTT. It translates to CASSIGTGTNSPLHF.

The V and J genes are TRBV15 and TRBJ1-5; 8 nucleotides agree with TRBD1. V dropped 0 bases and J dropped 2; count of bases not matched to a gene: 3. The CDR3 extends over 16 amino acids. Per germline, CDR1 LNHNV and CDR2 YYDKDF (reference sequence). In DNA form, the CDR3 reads TGTGCCACCAGCAGAGACAGGGGGCTCCGCAATCAGCCCCAGCATTTT. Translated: CATSRDRGLRNQPQHF. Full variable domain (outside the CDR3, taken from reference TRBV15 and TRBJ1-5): DAMVIQNPRYQVTQFGKPVTLSCSQTLNHNVMYWYQQKSSQAPKLLFHYYDKDFNNEADTPDNFQSRRPNTSFCFLDIRSPGLGDTAMYLCATSRDRGLRNQPQHFGDGTRLSIL.

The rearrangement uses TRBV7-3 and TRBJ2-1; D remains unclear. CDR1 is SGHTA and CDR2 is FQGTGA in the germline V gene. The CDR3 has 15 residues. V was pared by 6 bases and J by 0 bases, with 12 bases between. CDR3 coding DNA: TGTGCCAGCAGAACCAGCGCGAGCTCCTACAATGAGCAGTTCTTC. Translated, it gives CASRTSASSYNEQFF. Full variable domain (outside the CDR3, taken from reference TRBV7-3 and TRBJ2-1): GAGVSQTPSNKVTEKGKYVELRCDPISGHTALYWYRQSLGQGPEFLIYFQGTGAADDSGLPNDRFFAVRPEGSVSTLKIQRTERGDSAVYLCASRTSASSYNEQFFGPGTRLTVL.